Below are 15 T cell receptor beta chains sequenced from a single sample in a study of early T cells in non-severe SARS-CoV-2 infection listed by TCRdb under 2021. The library was built by means of 5' RACE. The data were produced on a NextSeq 500. Clones were called with MiXCR by TCRdb after fastp trimmed the public reads at Q25, and only in-frame beta chains were retained. Rows merge per CDR3 protein into single entries with the most common DNA and genes. The sample table shows 70,000 to 95,000 distinct CDR3 sequences, and over 12% are seen once. Approximately 0.54% of the sample belongs to the ten largest clones. What was sequenced was whole blood. These receptors originate from an adult who was a healthcare worker with PCR-confirmed SARS-CoV-2 infection or an uninfected control (not recorded which).

The rearrangement uses TRBV20-1 and TRBJ2-5, with 10 bases fitting TRBD2. In germline, CDR1 is DFQATT, CDR2 SNEGSKA (reference sequence). CDR3 length: 15 amino acids. With V trimmed by 6 bases and J by 1 base, 8 bases remained unmatched. Written as DNA, the CDR3 is TGCAGTGCCCTATCCCCTAGCGGGAGCCAAGAGACCCAGTACTTC. Amino acid sequence: CSALSPSGSQETQYF.

CDR3 sequence (DNA): TGTGCCAGCAGCCAAGACAGGACCTCTGGAAACACCATATATTTT. It specifies CASSQDRTSGNTIYF. The chain has TRBV3-1 and TRBJ1-3; D call uncertain. The CDR3 consists of 15 residues. Germline loops: CDR1 LGHDT, CDR2 YNNKEL (reference sequence). V was cut by 0 bases and J by 0 bases, with 6 bases left in between. Combining the CDR3 with reference TRBV3-1 and TRBJ1-3 gives the whole variable domain DTAVSQTPKYLVTQMGNDKSIKCEQNLGHDTMYWYKQDSKKFLKIMFSYNNKELIINETVPNRFSPKSPDKAHLNLHINSLELGDSAVYFCASSQDRTSGNTIYFGEGSWLTVV.

This clonotype was detected only a few times. The chain carries TRBV6-1 and TRBJ1-5; D ambiguous. The V end lost 5 bases, the J end lost 0 bases, and 14 bases lay between the germline ends. The V gene's germline CDR1 is MNHNS and CDR2 SASEGT. This CDR3 contains 16 residues. CDR3 in amino acids: CASSIWHSNSNQPQHF. The DNA of the CDR3 is TGTGCCAGCAGTATCTGGCACTCGAATAGCAATCAGCCCCAGCATTTT.

The V and J genes are TRBV7-9 and TRBJ2-3; 8 bases match TRBD2. The CDR3 runs 15 residues. Germline-derived CDR1 and CDR2 are SEHNR and FQNEAQ (reference sequence). V lost 3 bases and J lost 5; bases outside the gene matches: 7. The DNA for the CDR3 is TGTGCCAGCAGCTTCTCGCTAGCGGGCATAGATACGCAGTATTTT. Its translation: CASSFSLAGIDTQYF.

This clonotype was found a few times. One junction end does not reproduce the germline sequence, and a read error may be involved. The gene calls are TRBV7-3 and TRBJ1-1; D is unresolved. The CDR3 extends over 17 amino acids. Germline-derived CDR1 and CDR2 are SGHTA and FQGTGA. The CDR3 DNA reads as TGTGCCAGCACCTTAACAAGGCAGATAGGCATGAACACTGAAGCTTTCTTT. It is translated as CASTLTRQIGMNTEAFF.

The V call is TRBV7-2, the J call TRBJ1-1; unclear D gene. The germline CDR1 and CDR2 sequences are SGHTA and FQGNSA. The CDR3 is made up of 11 amino acids. Trimming pared 5 bases from V and 3 bases from J, leaving 4 bases between. The CDR3 spells CASSAYTEAFF. As DNA, the CDR3 is TGTGCCAGCAGCGCCTACACTGAAGCTTTCTTT.

This clonotype was observed a handful of times. V and J are TRBV24-1 and TRBJ2-1; possible D gene TRBD2, 5 bases. The CDR3 has 14 residues. From germline, CDR1 is KGHDR and CDR2 SFDVKD. The V and J ends lost 6 bases and 1 base respectively, with 9 bases between them. The CDR3 sequence is CATSPSGSYNEQFF. CDR3 DNA sequence: TGTGCCACCAGTCCAAGCGGTTCCTACAATGAGCAGTTCTTC.

This clonotype was counted between two and nine times. The rearrangement links TRBV11-2 to TRBJ2-3; tentatively, D is TRBD1 or TRBD2 (5 bases each). The CDR3 consists of 17 residues. Germline V gene lookup returns CDR1 SGHAT and CDR2 FQNNGV. The V end lost 0 bases, the J end lost 0 bases, and 13 bases lay between the germline ends. The chain's CDR3 is CASSLDQSGLSTDTQYF. The CDR3 nucleotides are TGTGCCAGCAGCTTAGATCAGTCGGGGCTTAGCACAGATACGCAGTATTTT.

This clonotype was seen more than once but under ten times. CDR3 loop: CASTPSSGGAWEQFF. The CDR3 DNA is TGTGCCAGCACCCCTTCTAGCGGGGGGGCCTGGGAGCAGTTCTTC. V and J are TRBV6-5 and TRBJ2-1; 12 nucleotides align to TRBD2. The germline gives CDR1 MNHEY, CDR2 SVGAGI. This CDR3 comprises 15 residues. V dropped 7 bases and J dropped 10; count of bases not matched to a gene: 11.

There are many counts of this clonotype. V and J are TRBV6-4 and TRBJ2-4, with D possibly TRBD2 on 6 matching bases. Trimming removed 8 bases from V and 0 bases from J, with 8 bases in between. CDR1 is MRHNA and CDR2 is SNTAGT in the germline V gene. The CDR3 contains 13 residues. In DNA, the CDR3 is TGTGCCAGCGGGACTGTAGCCAAAAACATTCAGTACTTC. It is translated as CASGTVAKNIQYF.

The rearrangement uses TRBV5-1 and TRBJ1-1; TRBD1 matches 7 bases. The V segment lost 0 bases and the J segment 6 bases; nucleotides outside the gene matches: 8. This CDR3 comprises 15 residues. CDR1 and CDR2 (germline): SGHRS, YFSETQ. The CDR3, as DNA: TGCGCCAGCAGCTTGGGACAGGGAAGGGTGGCTGAAGCTTTCTTT. It codes for CASSLGQGRVAEAFF.

The rearrangement uses TRBV29-1 and TRBJ2-1; D unresolved. Trimming cost V 4 bases and J 10 bases, with 2 bases left between them. The CDR3 covers 8 residues. Germline CDR1 is SQVTM and CDR2 is ANQGSEA. CDR3 coding DNA: TGCAGCGTTGGGGAGCAGTTCTTC. It yields the protein CSVGEQFF.

This clonotype was seen a few times. The chain joins TRBV18 to TRBJ2-3; maybe TRBD2 (7 bases). Per the germline V gene, CDR1 is KGHSH and CDR2 is LQKENI. Trimming took off 6 bases at V and 4 bases at J, with 20 bases between the two ends. CDR3 length equals 16 residues. The CDR3 DNA reads as TGTGCCAGCTCGATATCGGCGGGGGCCGGCGCAGATACGCAGTATTTT. It translates to CASSISAGAGADTQYF.

The rearrangement joins TRBV29-1 to TRBJ2-5; TRBD1 matches at 7 bases. The germline gives CDR1 SQVTM, CDR2 ANQGSEA. CDR3 size: 14 residues. J was trimmed by 3 bases and V by 6 bases; bases with no gene match: 10. The CDR3 sequence is CSVGKGTDKETQYF. The CDR3 DNA follows: TGCAGCGTGGGGAAAGGGACAGATAAAGAGACCCAGTACTTC.

This clonotype was observed many times. The genes are TRBV12-3 or TRBV12-4 and TRBJ1-1; D remains ambiguous. The CDR3 covers 14 residues. Trimming removed 6 bases from V and 4 bases from J, with 15 bases in between. The CDR3 coding sequence is TGTGCCAGCAGCCCTGTGAACTCGGTCACTGAAGCTTTCTTT. As protein: CASSPVNSVTEAFF.